The 28 T cell receptor beta chains below all came from one sample that was sequenced in a study of control samples from healthy donors and cancer patients. Clones were sequenced by immunoSEQ multiplex PCR, and TCRdb holds only the in-frame ones, with some missing. The data show about 140,000 clones, more than 85% seen once. Specimen: blood. Source of these receptors: a man aged 25 to 40 in good health.

This chain uses TRBV5-1 with TRBJ2-7; no clear D gene. Germline values: CDR1 SGHRS, CDR2 YFSETQ. The CDR3 is made up of 13 amino acids. The V end lost 2 bases, the J end lost 0 bases, and 6 bases lay between the germline ends. The CDR3: CASSFTSSYEQYF. The CDR3 region has the DNA TGCGCCAGCAGCTTTACCAGCTCCTACGAGCAGTACTTC.

V gene TRBV3-1 (or the pseudogene TRBV3-2) combines with J gene TRBJ2-1; 7 nucleotides align to TRBD1. The J segment lost 4 bases and the V segment lost 0 bases, leaving 3 bases of the junction unmatched. The CDR3 contains 15 residues. Germline CDR1 reads LGHDT; CDR2 reads YNNKEL (reference sequence). CDR3 DNA sequence: TGTGCCAGCAGCCAAGAAGGACAGGTTTACAATGAGCAGTTCTTC. It encodes CASSQEGQVYNEQFF.

The genes are TRBV9 and TRBJ1-2, with 8 positions matching TRBD1. Germline trimming cut 2 bases from V and 6 bases from J; bases unmatched to any gene: 9. Germline lookup yields CDR1 SGDLS and CDR2 YYNGEE. The CDR3 has 15 residues. The CDR3 sequence is CASSVEGQARNGYTF. CDR3 nucleotides: TGTGCCAGCAGCGTTGAGGGACAGGCACGAAATGGCTACACCTTC.

The V gene is TRBV27, the J gene TRBJ2-7, with TRBD2 matching 11 bases. J was trimmed by 0 bases and V by 4 bases; bases with no gene match: 11. CDR1 and CDR2 (germline): MNHEY, SMNVEV (reference sequence). This CDR3 is built from 18 residues. The CDR3 loop is CASSSSGTSGKTSYEQYF. The CDR3 DNA follows: TGTGCCAGCAGTTCATCCGGGACTAGCGGAAAAACCTCCTACGAGCAGTACTTC.

The V call is TRBV9, the J call TRBJ1-2; possibly TRBD1 for D (6 bases). Germline V lookup: CDR1 SGDLS, CDR2 YYNGEE. This CDR3 comprises 15 residues. With 2 bases removed from V and 0 bases from J, the gap between germline ends came to 11 bases. Written as DNA, the CDR3 is TGTGCCAGCAGCGTCTACAGGGAAACTAACTATGGCTACACCTTC. This sequence encodes CASSVYRETNYGYTF.

The CDR3 reads CASSLEAGGMNEQFF. The CDR3 bases are TGTGCCAGCAGCTTAGAGGCAGGGGGGATGAATGAGCAGTTCTTC. The V call is TRBV11-2, the J call TRBJ2-1; maybe TRBD1 (7 bases). Germline assignment: CDR1 SGHAT and CDR2 FQNNGV. Trimming removed 0 bases from V and 7 bases from J, with 13 bases in between. The CDR3 runs to 15 residues.

This sequence joins TRBV7-2 and TRBJ2-1; 11 positions agree with TRBD2. J was trimmed by 4 bases and V by 0 bases; bases with no gene match: 2. The CDR3 spans 16 residues. Germline V gene sequence: CDR1 SGHTA, CDR2 FQGNSA. CDR3 DNA sequence: TGTGCCAGCAGCTTAGCTTCTAGCGGGGGGTACAATGAGCAGTTCTTC. This gives the protein CASSLASSGGYNEQFF.

The V and J genes are TRBV27 and TRBJ1-1, with a weak D call TRBD1 (5 bases). There are 15 residues in the CDR3. The V gene's germline CDR1 is MNHEY and CDR2 SMNVEV (reference sequence). V gave up 2 bases and J gave up 4 bases, with 14 bases separating them. The CDR3 here is CASSLGQGFRTEAFF. The CDR3 DNA reads TGTGCCAGCAGTTTAGGCCAGGGATTCCGCACTGAAGCTTTCTTT.

This clone was detected only once. The chain has TRBV15 and TRBJ2-1; D is perhaps TRBD2 (6 bases). Trimming removed 3 bases at V and 9 bases at J, with 21 bases between. The CDR3 contains 16 residues. Germline V gene data show CDR1 as LNHNV and CDR2 as YYDKDF (reference sequence). In DNA form, the CDR3 reads TGTGCCACCAGCAGCTCTAACCCGGGACTGCTCACTGAGCAGTTCTTC. Its translation is CATSSSNPGLLTEQFF.

The V and J genes are TRBV7-9 and TRBJ1-2; 7 nucleotides match TRBD1. The CDR3 runs 13 residues. The germline V gene encodes CDR1 SEHNR and CDR2 FQNEAQ (reference sequence). Trimming took 2 bases from V and 6 from J; bases not matched to a gene: 3. The CDR3 region has the DNA TGTGCCAGCAGCTTACGAGGGGGCAATGGCTACACCTTC. Residues: CASSLRGGNGYTF.

The chain couples TRBV6-5 to TRBJ2-7; maybe TRBD1 (5 bases). Trimming cost V 5 bases and J 2 bases, with 13 bases left between them. CDR1 and CDR2 (germline): MNHEY, SVGAGI. The CDR3 is 14 amino acids. This CDR3 is CASSTGFKTYEQYF. CDR3 nucleotide sequence: TGTGCCAGCAGTACAGGATTTAAGACCTACGAGCAGTACTTC.

V gene TRBV3-1 (or the pseudogene TRBV3-2) combines with J gene TRBJ1-6; D remains ambiguous. Trimming took 4 bases from V and 4 from J, leaving 5 bases between them. Germline CDR1 reads LGHDT; CDR2 reads YNNKEL (reference sequence). The CDR3 has 13 residues. The DNA for the CDR3 is TGTGCCAGCAGCCTAGGGTATAATTCACCCCTCCACTTT. It codes for CASSLGYNSPLHF.

J is TRBJ1-2 and V is TRBV5-1; weak D call: TRBD1 (6 bases). This CDR3 is 14 amino acids long. Germline CDR1 reads SGHRS; CDR2 reads YFSETQ. Trimming took 4 bases from V and 3 from J, leaving 13 bases between them. The CDR3 region has the DNA TGCGCCAGCAGCATTGCCGGGACACACTATGGCTACACCTTC. Encoded protein: CASSIAGTHYGYTF.

This rearrangement joins TRBV19 to TRBJ1-3; D is uncertain. The ends were cut back, 6 bases at V and 1 base at J, with 7 bases in the middle. CDR1 is LNHDA and CDR2 is SQIVND in the germline V gene (reference sequence). CDR3 length: 13 amino acids. This chain's CDR3 is CASSVSSGNTIYF. In DNA form, the CDR3 reads TGTGCCAGTAGCGTCTCGTCTGGAAACACCATATATTTT.

This clone was observed a single time. This chain joins TRBV5-6 and TRBJ2-4; 9 positions agree with TRBD1. The CDR3 length is 16 residues. Trimming took 4 bases from V and 6 from J; bases not matched to a gene: 11. Germline CDR1 SGHDT, CDR2 YYEEEE. This CDR3 is CASSLLPQGAGNIQYF. The CDR3 nucleotides read TGTGCCAGCAGCCTACTCCCACAGGGGGCGGGAAACATTCAGTACTTC.

V gene TRBV5-1 combines with J gene TRBJ2-7, with 7 bases matching TRBD1. Germline V gene sequence: CDR1 SGHRS, CDR2 YFSETQ. V was clipped by 2 bases and J by 0 bases; unmatched bases: 2. This CDR3 is built from 14 residues. The CDR3 coding sequence is TGCGCCAGCAGCTTCGACAGGGCCTCCTACGAGCAGTACTTC. Its translation: CASSFDRASYEQYF.

The chain has TRBV6-6 and TRBJ1-2; D might be TRBD1 (6 bases). Germline V CDR1 and CDR2: MNHNY, SVGAGI (reference sequence). This CDR3 contains 14 residues. V was shortened by 3 bases and J by 4 bases, with 12 bases between the two germline ends. CDR3 nucleotide sequence: TGTGCCAGCAGTTATTTACAGGGTCCCTATGGCTACACCTTC. Translation gives CASSYLQGPYGYTF.

The J gene is TRBJ1-5, the V gene TRBV28, with a possible D match to TRBD1 (6 bases). CDR3 size: 17 residues. Looked up from germline, CDR1 is MDHEN and CDR2 is SYDVKM. The germline V and J ends were trimmed by 4 bases and 0 bases, with 16 bases remaining between them. The CDR3 region has the DNA TGTGCCAGCAGTTCACAACACAGGGACTATAGCAATCAGCCCCAGCATTTT. It is translated as CASSSQHRDYSNQPQHF.

This chain uses TRBV7-9 with TRBJ1-2; maybe TRBD1 (5 bases). The V and J ends lost 4 bases and 2 bases respectively, with 5 bases between them. The germline V gene encodes CDR1 SEHNR and CDR2 FQNEAQ (reference sequence). The length of the CDR3 is 12 residues. This chain's CDR3 is CASSSGNYGYTF. In DNA, the CDR3 is TGTGCCAGCAGCTCAGGGAACTATGGCTACACCTTC.

V is TRBV27 and J is TRBJ2-3, with D uncertain. This CDR3 contains 12 residues. The V gene lost 6 bases and the J gene lost 6 bases, with 10 bases spanning the gap. The germline CDR1 and CDR2 sequences are MNHEY and SMNVEV (reference sequence). CDR3 sequence reads: CASRTLRDTQYF. In DNA form, the CDR3 reads TGTGCCAGCAGAACCCTCAGGGATACGCAGTATTTT.

This clone appeared a few times. This rearrangement joins TRBV30 to TRBJ1-6, with D perhaps TRBD1 (6 bases). The V gene lost 0 bases and the J gene lost 6 bases, with 12 bases spanning the gap. Germline CDR1 reads GTSNPN; CDR2 reads SVGIG (reference sequence). The CDR3 runs to 15 residues. The DNA of the CDR3 is TGTGCCTGGAGTGTAGAACAGGGCGGTAATTCACCCCTCCACTTT. Translating gives CAWSVEQGGNSPLHF. Full variable domain (rest looked up from reference TRBV30 and TRBJ1-6): SQTIHQWPATLVQPVGSPLSLECTVEGTSNPNLYWYRQAAGRGLQLLFYSVGIGQISSEVPQNLSASRPQDRQFILSSKKLLLSDSGFYLCAWSVEQGGNSPLHFGNGTRLTVT.

The chain uses TRBV28 and TRBJ1-6; TRBD1 agrees at 8 bases. CDR3 length: 17 residues. In germline, CDR1 is MDHEN, CDR2 SYDVKM. Trimming at V came to 4 bases and at J to 9 bases, leaving 14 bases not matched to a gene. The CDR3 loop is CASSSLFGQGRGSPLHF. DNA for the CDR3: TGTGCCAGCAGTTCCCTCTTCGGACAGGGAAGGGGTTCACCCCTCCACTTT.

The CDR3, as DNA: TGTGCCAGCAGCGCCCACGTCAATGAGCAGTTCTTC. Protein: CASSAHVNEQFF. The chain is built from TRBV9 and TRBJ2-1, with D unresolved. Germline assignment: CDR1 SGDLS and CDR2 YYNGEE. This CDR3 contains 12 residues. V lost 3 bases and J 6 bases, leaving 7 bases between the germline ends.

V is TRBV7-9 and J is TRBJ1-2; D uncertain. CDR3 length: 17 residues. The V gene's germline CDR1 is SEHNR and CDR2 FQNEAQ (reference sequence). V dropped 5 bases and J dropped 6 bases, with 25 bases sitting between them. The CDR3 DNA reads as TGTGCCAGCAGCGACCTTGCCGCGGAAGGGAAAGGTGATGGCTACACCTTC. Translated, it gives CASSDLAAEGKGDGYTF.

V usage is TRBV27 and J usage is TRBJ2-1; the match to TRBD2 covers 11 bases. Germline CDR1 MNHEY, CDR2 SMNVEV (reference sequence). V gave up 5 bases and J gave up 4 bases; unmatched junction bases: 4. This CDR3 is 15 amino acids long. The CDR3 region is CASSASGGPYNEQFF. The CDR3 DNA reads TGTGCCAGCAGTGCTAGCGGGGGGCCATACAATGAGCAGTTCTTC.

V is TRBV13 and J is TRBJ1-1, with 7 positions matching TRBD1. CDR3 length: 16 residues. Per germline, CDR1 PRHDT and CDR2 FYEKMQ (reference sequence). Trimming took 2 bases from V and 4 from J; bases not matched to a gene: 10. The CDR3 spells CASSLWQGVMSTEAFF. In DNA form, the CDR3 reads TGTGCCAGCAGCTTATGGCAGGGGGTAATGAGCACTGAAGCTTTCTTT.

This chain joins TRBV5-1 and TRBJ1-2; D unresolved. The CDR3 is 14 amino acids. With 0 bases removed from V and 1 base from J, the gap between germline ends came to 7 bases. Per germline, CDR1 SGHRS and CDR2 YFSETQ. The CDR3 reads CASSLDGNNYGYTF. The CDR3 DNA reads as TGCGCCAGCAGCTTGGACGGAAATAACTATGGCTACACCTTC.

The chain couples TRBV28 to TRBJ2-7; 11 bases are a match to TRBD2. V trimming: 5 bases; J trimming: 7 bases; junction bases outside the gene matches: 10. Germline CDR1 is MDHEN and CDR2 is SYDVKM. This CDR3 region has 15 residues. CDR3 in DNA: TGTGCCAGCAGTGCCCGGACTAGCGGGCTTGGGGAGCAGTACTTC. This encodes CASSARTSGLGEQYF.